The entry below describes one TCR beta chain. The sample originates from a study of OX40 agonist ivuxolimab in advanced cancers. In the study overall: Patients undergoing dose escalation presented with hepatocellular carcinoma, melanoma, renal cell or head and neck cancer. Among those treated, three patients had partial responses, one with hepatocellular carcinoma and two with cutaneous melanoma.

The V segment lost 4 bases and the J segment 2 bases; nucleotides outside the gene matches: 4. Germline V CDR1 and CDR2: SQVTM, ANQGSEA. The CDR3 consists of 13 residues. Profiled with immunoSEQ multiplex PCR; TCRdb holds only in-frame clones, not every one. The table has roughly 89,000 clones, 80% to 90% seen once. The study sampled blood at baseline, cycle 4 day 1, and cycle 7 day 1. The origin of this receptor is an adult with an advanced solid tumor such as melanoma, head and neck, liver or kidney cancer. The sequencing here drew on CD4+ or CD8+ T cells sorted from blood, taken in a trial of the OX40 agonist ivuxolimab. The gene calls are TRBV29-1 and TRBJ2-7; TRBD2 matches 8 bases. The CDR3 DNA reads as TGCAGCGTTGGCGGGCGGGGGGCCTACGAGCAGTACTTC. Protein product: CSVGGRGAYEQYF.